Listed here are 16 T cell receptor beta chains from one sample, sequenced in a study of blood T cell repertoires in COVID-19. Generated by immunoSEQ multiplex PCR, the TCRdb table keeps only in-frame clones and is missing some. The data contain 200,000 to 250,000 clones, roughly 88% of them singletons. The sample comprised peripheral blood. Receptors were obtained from a man aged 45-60 years with COVID-19, enrolled during active disease.

The chain is built from TRBV5-1 and TRBJ2-7, with D possibly being TRBD2 (5 bases). Germline lookup yields CDR1 SGHRS and CDR2 YFSETQ. The V gene lost 6 bases and the J gene lost 3 bases, with 22 bases spanning the gap. This CDR3 spans 16 amino acids. In DNA form, the CDR3 reads TGCGCCAGCACCCTAGGGCCGGGGTCGGGTAACTACGAGCAGTACTTC. This encodes CASTLGPGSGNYEQYF.

The chain carries TRBV18 and TRBJ1-4; D remains ambiguous. Trimming took off 8 bases at V and 8 bases at J, with 15 bases between the two ends. This CDR3 spans 13 amino acids. CDR1 is KGHSH and CDR2 is LQKENI in the germline V gene. CDR3 protein: CASTSGLSEKLFF. The CDR3 coding sequence is TGTGCCAGCACCTCGGGGTTATCGGAAAAACTGTTTTTT. The full variable domain, in which reference TRBV18 and TRBJ1-4 provide the parts outside the CDR3, is NAGVMQNPRHLVRRRGQEARLRCSPMKGHSHVYWYRQLPEEGLKFMVYLQKENIIDESGMPKERFSAEFPKEGPSILRIQQVVRGDSAAYFCASTSGLSEKLFFGSGTQLSVL.

This clone came up many times. The V and J genes are TRBV10-1 and TRBJ2-1; weak D call: TRBD2 (6 bases). With 0 bases removed from V and 0 bases from J, the gap between germline ends came to 12 bases. This CDR3 has 17 amino acids. Germline loops: CDR1 WNHNN, CDR2 SYGVQD (reference sequence). The CDR3 here is CASSESAGCSSYNEQFF. The CDR3 coding sequence is TGCGCCAGCAGTGAGTCGGCGGGGTGTAGCTCCTACAATGAGCAGTTCTTC.

The rearrangement uses TRBV28 and TRBJ2-2; tentative D call: TRBD2 (6 bases). The CDR3 totals 17 residues. The germline CDR1 and CDR2 sequences are MDHEN and SYDVKM. The V end was cut by 4 bases, the J end by 5 bases, with 20 bases between. Here the CDR3 reads CASSSSNSGRSTGELFF. The CDR3 bases are TGTGCCAGCAGTTCGAGCAATAGCGGTCGTTCGACCGGGGAGCTGTTTTTT. The full variable domain, its missing parts supplied by reference TRBV28 and TRBJ2-2, is DVKVTQSSRYLVKRTGEKVFLECVQDMDHENMFWYRQDPGLGLRLIYFSYDVKMKEKGDIPEGYSVSREKKERFSLILESASTNQTSMYLCASSSSNSGRSTGELFFGEGSRLTVL.

The chain combines TRBV7-9 with TRBJ2-5; D uncertain. The CDR3 is 13 amino acids. Looked up from germline, CDR1 is SEHNR and CDR2 is FQNEAQ (reference sequence). Trimming shortened V by 1 base and J by 3 bases, and 6 bases separated the two germline ends. The DNA for the CDR3 is TGTGCCAGCAGCTTAGACGGTGAAGAGACCCAGTACTTC. Translated, it gives CASSLDGEETQYF.

V gene TRBV5-1 combines with J gene TRBJ1-1, with D possibly being TRBD1 (6 bases). The CDR3 is 14 amino acids. Trimming took 5 bases from V and 0 from J, leaving 11 bases between them. Germline-derived CDR1 and CDR2 are SGHRS and YFSETQ. The CDR3 nucleotides are TGCGCCAGCAGGACAGGACACATGAACACTGAAGCTTTCTTT. Protein sequence: CASRTGHMNTEAFF.

The chain is built from TRBV14 and TRBJ2-4; 10 nucleotides match TRBD1. Trimming took 4 bases from V and 0 from J; bases not matched to a gene: 9. Germline CDR1 SGHDN, CDR2 FVKESK. The CDR3 runs 18 residues. CDR3 bases: TGTGCCAGCAGCCCCCGGGACAGGGGTTCCCTAGCCAAAAACATTCAGTACTTC. Translated, it gives CASSPRDRGSLAKNIQYF.

This clone appeared once. One junction end disagrees with the germline gene, perhaps due to a read error. DNA of the CDR3: TGTGCCAGCAGCACGGGGGGTTACACCGGAGAGCTGTTTTTT. Translation gives CASSTGGYTGELFF. This chain joins TRBV19 and TRBJ2-2, with TRBD2 matching over 7 bases. Germline V gene data show CDR1 as LNHDA and CDR2 as SQIVND (reference sequence). This CDR3 spans 14 amino acids.

This clone was observed a few times. The chain recombines TRBV28 with TRBJ1-2; 10 nucleotides line up with TRBD1. The V gene end was trimmed by 7 bases and the J gene end by 7 bases; junction bases not matched to a gene: 9. The CDR3 is 14 residues long. The germline gives CDR1 MDHEN, CDR2 SYDVKM. For the CDR3, the DNA is TGTGCCAGCATCTCGGGACAGGGGTTTGGTGGCTACACCTTC. Translating gives CASISGQGFGGYTF.

The chain links TRBV19 to TRBJ2-1; D is unclear. Germline V gene lookup returns CDR1 LNHDA and CDR2 SQIVND (reference sequence). CDR3 size: 17 residues. V gave up 6 bases and J gave up 3 bases, with 21 bases separating them. The CDR3 loop is CASSPSPLTLDYNEQFF. The CDR3 region has the DNA TGTGCCAGTAGCCCTTCCCCGTTGACATTGGACTACAATGAGCAGTTCTTC.

This rearrangement joins TRBV6-6 to TRBJ2-6, with 7 bases aligning to TRBD2. Germline V gene sequence: CDR1 MNHNY, CDR2 SVGAGI (reference sequence). Trimming at V came to 8 bases and at J to 3 bases, leaving 7 bases not matched to a gene. The CDR3 contains 15 residues. CDR3 sequence (DNA): TGTGCCAGCGCACCGGGGGGAGTTGGGGCCAACGTCCTGACTTTC. This codes for CASAPGGVGANVLTF.

J is TRBJ1-5 and V is TRBV19, with D unresolved. Trimming removed 1 base from V and 0 bases from J, with 7 bases in between. The CDR3 has 15 residues. In germline, CDR1 is LNHDA, CDR2 SQIVND (reference sequence). CDR3 sequence: CASSIADYSNQPQHF. The CDR3 coding sequence is TGTGCCAGTAGTATAGCAGATTATAGCAATCAGCCCCAGCATTTT.

Only one count was recorded for this clone. J is TRBJ2-7 and V is TRBV18, with 7 bases lining up with TRBD1. Germline V gene lookup returns CDR1 KGHSH and CDR2 LQKENI. V dropped 0 bases and J dropped 1; count of bases not matched to a gene: 3. This CDR3 is built from 15 residues. CDR3 residues: CASSPPSGQSYEQYF. CDR3 nucleotides: TGTGCCAGCTCACCACCGTCGGGACAGTCCTACGAGCAGTACTTC.

This clone appeared a few times. The chain recombines TRBV6-5 with TRBJ1-4, with D perhaps matching TRBD1 (5 bases). The ends were cut back, 8 bases at V and 4 bases at J, with 8 bases in the middle. This CDR3 contains 12 residues. The germline CDR1 and CDR2 sequences are MNHEY and SVGAGI. Written as DNA, the CDR3 is TGTGCCAGCCAGGGAAATAATGAAAAACTGTTTTTT. Its protein product is CASQGNNEKLFF.

This chain uses TRBV2 with TRBJ2-3; 7 bases are shared with TRBD2. CDR1 and CDR2 (germline): SNHLY, FYNNEI. The V and J ends lost 8 bases and 3 bases, in that order; junction bases with no gene match: 11. CDR3 length: 15 residues. The CDR3 coding sequence is TGTGCCAGCCCTCGGGTAGGGAGGGAAACAGATACGCAGTATTTT. Translated, it gives CASPRVGRETDTQYF. Combining the CDR3 with reference TRBV2 and TRBJ2-3 gives the whole variable domain EPEVTQTPSHQVTQMGQEVILRCVPISNHLYFYWYRQILGQKVEFLVSFYNNEISEKSEIFDDQFSVERPDGSNFTLKIRSTKLEDSAMYFCASPRVGRETDTQYFGPGTRLTVL.

This clone was counted a single time. In DNA form, the CDR3 reads TGTGCCAGCAGTTTAGGCCTAGCGGGGGCCGGAGCCACAGATACGCAGTATTTT. It encodes CASSLGLAGAGATDTQYF. The chain carries TRBV28 and TRBJ2-3; 10 bases agree with TRBD2. V trimming: 2 bases; J trimming: 2 bases; junction bases outside the gene matches: 10. This CDR3 has 18 amino acids. Looked up from germline, CDR1 is MDHEN and CDR2 is SYDVKM.